This T cell receptor (beta chain) was documented in a study of blood T cell repertoires in COVID-19. The assay was immunoSEQ multiplex PCR, and TCRdb's table has in-frame clones only and misses some. The sample includes fewer than 250,000 clones, over 80% of them seen just once. In germline, CDR1 is SGHNT, CDR2 YYREEE (reference sequence). The CDR3 totals 16 residues. Between the trimmed V and J ends, which lost 4 bases and 12 bases, there was a span of 29 bases. This rearrangement joins TRBV5-4 to TRBJ2-7, with D perhaps TRBD1 (7 bases). Sequencing was done on a sample of peripheral blood. This sequence originates from a woman aged 55-75 years with COVID-19, enrolled during active disease. CDR3 residues: CASSQGGRQGVELAYF. CDR3 sequence (DNA): TGTGCCAGCAGCCAGGGGGGCAGACAGGGAGTGGAACTGGCGTACTTC.